This TCR beta chain was profiled in a study of T cells after yellow fever vaccination. Study-level results: Most clones from primary vaccination were detected again post-booster (about 95% CD4, roughly 90% CD8). Abundant clonotypes from the bulk population could get into FACS-sorted repertoires as contaminants.

Many counts were recorded for this clonotype. Antigen: not known. A process of 5'RACE template switching, which added a universal primer site and UMIs, was used to make TCR cDNA. Using its own MiXCR run on the 5' RACE reads, TCRdb lists one record per CDR3 protein. The profile shows approximately 550,000 distinct CDR3 sequences, about a fifth of them singletons. This clonotype was obtained from a man under 40 who received the YFV17D yellow fever vaccine. The sample consisted of PBMCs, taken 15 days after the yellow fever booster vaccination.

The CDR3 loop is CSVASGGPGELFF. CDR3 sequence (DNA): TGCAGCGTTGCATCGGGAGGGCCGGGGGAGCTGTTTTTT. J is TRBJ2-2 and V is TRBV29-1, with 8 bases that match TRBD2. CDR3 length equals 13 residues. V was pared by 4 bases and J by 8 bases, with 6 bases of the junction left unmatched. Germline values: CDR1 SQVTM, CDR2 ANQGSEA.